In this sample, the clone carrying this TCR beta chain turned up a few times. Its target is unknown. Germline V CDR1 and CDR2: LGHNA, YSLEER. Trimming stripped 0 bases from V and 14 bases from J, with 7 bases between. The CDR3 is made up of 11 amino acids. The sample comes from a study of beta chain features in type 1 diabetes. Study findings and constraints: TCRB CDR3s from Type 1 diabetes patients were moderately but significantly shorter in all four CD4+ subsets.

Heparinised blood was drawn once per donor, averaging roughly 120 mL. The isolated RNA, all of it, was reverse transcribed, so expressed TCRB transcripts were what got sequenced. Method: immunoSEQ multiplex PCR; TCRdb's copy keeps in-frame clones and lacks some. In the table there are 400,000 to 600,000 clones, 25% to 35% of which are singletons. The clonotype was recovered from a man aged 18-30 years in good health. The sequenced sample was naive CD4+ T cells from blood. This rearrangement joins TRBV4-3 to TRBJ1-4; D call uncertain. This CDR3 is CASSQDTILFF. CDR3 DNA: TGCGCCAGCAGCCAAGATACGATTCTGTTTTTT.